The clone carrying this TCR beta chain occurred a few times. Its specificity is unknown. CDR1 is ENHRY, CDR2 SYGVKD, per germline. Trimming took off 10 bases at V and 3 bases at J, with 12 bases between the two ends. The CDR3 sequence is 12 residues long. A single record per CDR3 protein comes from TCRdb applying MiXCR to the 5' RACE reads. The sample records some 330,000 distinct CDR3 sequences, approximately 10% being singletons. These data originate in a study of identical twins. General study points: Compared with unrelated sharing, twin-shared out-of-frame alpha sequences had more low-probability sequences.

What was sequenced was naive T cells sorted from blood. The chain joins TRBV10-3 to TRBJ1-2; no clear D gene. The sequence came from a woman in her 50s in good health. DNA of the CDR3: TGTGCCAGCTTACAGACCGACTATGGCTACACCTTC. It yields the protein CASLQTDYGYTF.